The clone carrying this TCR beta chain was recorded at least ten times. The target antigen is unknown. The source of the sample is a study of T cells after yellow fever vaccination. The overall study: When fractions had low cell numbers, they were prepared with SMART-Seq v4 Ultra Low Input.

The germline gives CDR1 LGHNA, CDR2 YNFKEQ. Unmatched junction bases numbered 2, after V lost 3 bases and J lost 0 bases. The CDR3 loop spans 15 amino acids. Overall study results and limits: Weaker, the secondary response peaked sooner, at day 5 versus 15.

A process of 5'RACE template switching, which added a universal primer site and UMIs, was used to make TCR cDNA. One entry per CDR3 protein results from TCRdb running MiXCR on the 5' RACE reads. Found here are a few hundred thousand distinct CDR3 sequences, 3% to 4% of them singletons; the top ten hold around 3.3%. The V call is TRBV4-2, the J call TRBJ2-3; 8 bases align to TRBD2. The sample here was CD4+ T cells sorted from PBMCs, taken 10 days after the yellow fever booster vaccination. The origin of this receptor is a man younger than 30 who received the YFV17D yellow fever vaccine. CDR3: CASSQKRGSTDTQYF. The CDR3 coding sequence is TGTGCCAGCAGCCAGAAGCGGGGGAGCACAGATACGCAGTATTTT.